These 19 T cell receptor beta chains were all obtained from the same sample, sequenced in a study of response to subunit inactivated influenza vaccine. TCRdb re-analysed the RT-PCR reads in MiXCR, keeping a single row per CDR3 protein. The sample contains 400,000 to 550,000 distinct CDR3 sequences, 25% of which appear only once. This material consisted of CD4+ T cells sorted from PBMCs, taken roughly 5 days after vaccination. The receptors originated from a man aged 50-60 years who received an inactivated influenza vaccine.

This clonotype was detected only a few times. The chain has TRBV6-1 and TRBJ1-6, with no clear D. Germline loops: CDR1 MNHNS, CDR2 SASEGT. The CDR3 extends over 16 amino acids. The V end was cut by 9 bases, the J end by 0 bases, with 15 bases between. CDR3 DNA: TGTGCCAGTCCCTGTGGAGGGCGCTCCTATAATTCACCCCTCCACTTT. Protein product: CASPCGGRSYNSPLHF.

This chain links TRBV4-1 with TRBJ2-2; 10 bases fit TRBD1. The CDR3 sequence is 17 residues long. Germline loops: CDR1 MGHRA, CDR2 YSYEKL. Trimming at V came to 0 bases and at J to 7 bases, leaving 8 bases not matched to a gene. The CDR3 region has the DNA TGCGCCAGCAGCCAAGATATTGGGGACAGGGGAATCGGGGAGCTGTTTTTT. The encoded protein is CASSQDIGDRGIGELFF.

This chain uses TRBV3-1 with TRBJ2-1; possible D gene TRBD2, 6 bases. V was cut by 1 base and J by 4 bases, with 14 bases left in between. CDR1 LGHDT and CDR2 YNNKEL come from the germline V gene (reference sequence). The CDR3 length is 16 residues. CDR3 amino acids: CASSQVFGTPYNEQFF. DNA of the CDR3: TGTGCCAGCAGCCAAGTTTTTGGGACTCCGTACAATGAGCAGTTCTTC.

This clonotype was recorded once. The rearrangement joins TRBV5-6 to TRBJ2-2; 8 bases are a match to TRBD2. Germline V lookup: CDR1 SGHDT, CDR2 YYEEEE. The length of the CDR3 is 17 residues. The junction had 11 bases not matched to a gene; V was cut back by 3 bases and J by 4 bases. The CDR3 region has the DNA TGTGCCAGCAGCTCTGTCTCCGGGACTAGACCCACCGGGGAGCTGTTTTTT. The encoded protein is CASSSVSGTRPTGELFF. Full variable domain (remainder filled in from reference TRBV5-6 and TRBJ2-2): DAGVTQSPTHLIKTRGQQVTLRCSPKSGHDTVSWYQQALGQGPQFIFQYYEEEERQRGNFPDRFSGHQFPNYSSELNVNALLLGDSALYLCASSSVSGTRPTGELFFGEGSRLTVL.

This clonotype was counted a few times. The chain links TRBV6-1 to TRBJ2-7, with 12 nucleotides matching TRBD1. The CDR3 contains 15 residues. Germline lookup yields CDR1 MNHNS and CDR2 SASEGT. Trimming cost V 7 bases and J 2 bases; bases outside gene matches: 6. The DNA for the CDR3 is TGTGCCAGCAAGGAGGGACAGGGGGCACCCTACGAGCAGTACTTC. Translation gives CASKEGQGAPYEQYF.

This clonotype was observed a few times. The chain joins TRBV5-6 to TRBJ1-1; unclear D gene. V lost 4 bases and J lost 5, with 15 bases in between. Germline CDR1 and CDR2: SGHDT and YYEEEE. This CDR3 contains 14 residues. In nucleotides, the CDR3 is TGTGCCAGCAGCCCTGTCAGGATGAGGACTGAAGCTTTCTTT. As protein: CASSPVRMRTEAFF.

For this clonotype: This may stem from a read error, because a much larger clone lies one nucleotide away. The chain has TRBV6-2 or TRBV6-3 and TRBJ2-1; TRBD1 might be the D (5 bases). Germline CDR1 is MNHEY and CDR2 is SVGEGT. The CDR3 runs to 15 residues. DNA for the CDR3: TGTGCCACCAGTTTCCCGCGAAGTAGGGGAAATGAGCAGTTCTTC. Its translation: CATSFPRSRGNEQFF.

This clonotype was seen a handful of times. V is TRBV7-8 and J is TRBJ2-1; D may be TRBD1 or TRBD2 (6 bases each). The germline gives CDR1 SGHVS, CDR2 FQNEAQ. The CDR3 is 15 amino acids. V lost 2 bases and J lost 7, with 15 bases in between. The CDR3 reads CASSLYRGLRNEQFF. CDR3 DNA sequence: TGTGCCAGCAGCTTATATCGGGGGCTGAGGAATGAGCAGTTCTTC. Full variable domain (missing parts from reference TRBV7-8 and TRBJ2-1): GAGVSQSPRYKVAKRGQDVALRCDPISGHVSLFWYQQALGQGPEFLTYFQNEAQLDKSGLPSDRFFAERPEGSVSTLKIQRTQQEDSAVYLCASSLYRGLRNEQFFGPGTRLTVL.

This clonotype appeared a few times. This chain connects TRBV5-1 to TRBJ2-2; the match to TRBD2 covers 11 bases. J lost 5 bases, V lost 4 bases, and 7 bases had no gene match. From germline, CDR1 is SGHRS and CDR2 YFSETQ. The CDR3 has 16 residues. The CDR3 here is CASSEVAGGRTGELFF. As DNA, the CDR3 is TGCGCCAGCAGCGAGGTAGCGGGAGGGAGGACCGGGGAGCTGTTTTTT. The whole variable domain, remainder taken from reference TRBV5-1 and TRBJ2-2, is KAGVTQTPRYLIKTRGQQVTLSCSPISGHRSVSWYQQTPGQGLQFLFEYFSETQRNKGNFPGRFSGRQFSNSRSEMNVSTLELGDSALYLCASSEVAGGRTGELFFGEGSRLTVL.

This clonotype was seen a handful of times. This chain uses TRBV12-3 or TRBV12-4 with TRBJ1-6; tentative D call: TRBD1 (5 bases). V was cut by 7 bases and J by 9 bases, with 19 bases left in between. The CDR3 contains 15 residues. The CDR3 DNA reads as TGTGCCAGCACCTCTGGGGGGGTGATGGGTTCACCCCTCCACTTT. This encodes CASTSGGVMGSPLHF.

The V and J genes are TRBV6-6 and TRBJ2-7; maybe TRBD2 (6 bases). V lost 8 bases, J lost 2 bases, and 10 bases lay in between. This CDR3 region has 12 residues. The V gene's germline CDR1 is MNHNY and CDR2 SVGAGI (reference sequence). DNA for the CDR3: TGTGCCAGCGGGGGACTGACCTACGAGCAGTACTTC. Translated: CASGGLTYEQYF.

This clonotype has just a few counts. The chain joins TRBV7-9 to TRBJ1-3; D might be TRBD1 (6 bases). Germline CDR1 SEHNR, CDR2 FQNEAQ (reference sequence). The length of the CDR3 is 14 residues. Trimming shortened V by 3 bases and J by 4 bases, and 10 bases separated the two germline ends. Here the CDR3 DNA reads TGTGCCAGCAGCTTTACAGGGTTCGGAAACACCATATATTTT. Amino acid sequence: CASSFTGFGNTIYF.

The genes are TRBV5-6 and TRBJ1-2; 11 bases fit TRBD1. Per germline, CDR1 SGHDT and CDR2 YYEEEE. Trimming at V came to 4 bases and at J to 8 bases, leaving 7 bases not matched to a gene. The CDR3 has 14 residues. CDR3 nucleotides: TGTGCCAGCAGCGTATTATGGACAGGGGGCGGCTACACCTTC. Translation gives CASSVLWTGGGYTF.

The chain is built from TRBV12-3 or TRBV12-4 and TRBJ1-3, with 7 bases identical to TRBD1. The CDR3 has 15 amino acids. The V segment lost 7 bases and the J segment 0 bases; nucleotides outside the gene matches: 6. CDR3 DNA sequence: TGTGCCAGCAAGCGGGACAGCTACTCTGGAAACACCATATATTTT. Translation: CASKRDSYSGNTIYF.

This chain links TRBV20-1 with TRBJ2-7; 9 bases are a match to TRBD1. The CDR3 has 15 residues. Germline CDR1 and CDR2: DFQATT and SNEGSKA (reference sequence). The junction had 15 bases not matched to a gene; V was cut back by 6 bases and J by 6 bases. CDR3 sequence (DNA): TGCAGTGCCCTTCCGGGACAGGGATTCAGGAGCGAGCAGTACTTC. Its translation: CSALPGQGFRSEQYF.

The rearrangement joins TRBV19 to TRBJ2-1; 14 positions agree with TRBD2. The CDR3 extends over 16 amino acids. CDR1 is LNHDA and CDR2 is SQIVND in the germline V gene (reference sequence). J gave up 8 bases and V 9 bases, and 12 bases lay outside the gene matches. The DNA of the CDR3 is TGTGCCAGCCGGGGACTAGCGGGAGCCTTGATTGATGAGCAGTTCTTC. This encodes CASRGLAGALIDEQFF.

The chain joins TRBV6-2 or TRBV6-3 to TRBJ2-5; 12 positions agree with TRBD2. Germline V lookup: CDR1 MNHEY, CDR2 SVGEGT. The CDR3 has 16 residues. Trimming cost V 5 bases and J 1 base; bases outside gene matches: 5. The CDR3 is CASSTGTSGFQETQYF. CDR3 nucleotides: TGTGCCAGCAGTACCGGGACTAGCGGGTTCCAAGAGACCCAGTACTTC.

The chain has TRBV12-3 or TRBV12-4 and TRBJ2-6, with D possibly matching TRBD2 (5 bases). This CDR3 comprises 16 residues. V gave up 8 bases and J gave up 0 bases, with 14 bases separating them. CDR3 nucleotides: TGTGCCAGCGACTCGGACGGACTCTCTGGGGCCAACGTCCTGACTTTC. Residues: CASDSDGLSGANVLTF.

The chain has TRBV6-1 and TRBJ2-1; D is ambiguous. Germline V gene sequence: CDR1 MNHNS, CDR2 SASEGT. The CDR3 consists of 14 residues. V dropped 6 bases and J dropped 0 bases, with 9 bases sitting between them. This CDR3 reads CASRGSVSYNEQFF. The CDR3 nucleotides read TGTGCCAGCAGGGGCAGCGTCTCCTACAATGAGCAGTTCTTC.